Each of the 14 T cell receptor beta chains below was sequenced from the same sample in a study of T-cell reconstitution after alpha-beta-depleted transplantation in children. The TCRbeta library was prepared with unique molecular identifiers. One entry per CDR3 protein, called by TCRdb with MiXCR from the PCR reads. The table shows approximately 220,000 distinct CDR3 sequences, with around a sixth occurring only once. The source was PBMCs, mostly from graft donor cells, collected 360 days after TCRalphabeta/CD19-depleted stem cell transplant. These TCRs come from a male patient between 2 and 15 years old who had a stem cell transplant for acute lymphoblastic leukemia, so the T cells may come from the graft donor.

The V gene is TRBV6-1, the J gene TRBJ1-5, with D tentatively TRBD1 (6 bases). Trimming removed 5 bases at V and 7 bases at J, with 15 bases between. The germline CDR1 and CDR2 sequences are MNHNS and SASEGT. This CDR3 has 14 residues. Here the CDR3 DNA reads TGTGCCAGCAGTCTCCGGGACATTGGGCAGCCCCAGCATTTT. This gives the protein CASSLRDIGQPQHF.

The chain recombines TRBV5-1 with TRBJ2-1; a possible D gene is TRBD1 (5 bases). The V end was cut by 3 bases, the J end by 8 bases, with 15 bases between. Germline loops: CDR1 SGHRS, CDR2 YFSETQ. This CDR3 is built from 14 residues. The CDR3 nucleotides read TGCGCCAGCAGCTATGGGCTGTGGGGCCATGAGCAGTTCTTC. Its protein product is CASSYGLWGHEQFF.

This clonotype was counted between two and nine times. The rearrangement uses TRBV12-3 or TRBV12-4 and TRBJ2-1, with 8 bases matching TRBD2. This CDR3 has 13 amino acids. The trim removed 7 bases at V and 8 bases at J, leaving 7 bases unmatched. The CDR3 protein is CASNSGGADEQFF. CDR3 bases: TGTGCCAGCAACTCCGGGGGGGCGGATGAGCAGTTCTTC.

V and J are TRBV15 and TRBJ2-7, with 10 bases aligning to TRBD2. Trimming removed 1 base from V and 6 bases from J; junction bases left unmatched: 6. The germline gives CDR1 LNHNV, CDR2 YYDKDF (reference sequence). The CDR3 extends over 15 amino acids. The CDR3 DNA reads TGTGCCACCAGCAGAGGGTTCCCTAGCGGGAGCGAGCAGTACTTC. Residues: CATSRGFPSGSEQYF.

The chain is built from TRBV5-4 and TRBJ2-1; TRBD2 might be the D (7 bases). Germline CDR1 and CDR2: SGHNT and YYREEE (reference sequence). V dropped 4 bases and J dropped 5 bases, with 19 bases sitting between them. The CDR3 sequence is 16 residues long. This chain's CDR3 is CASSPVRGGGDNEQFF. DNA for the CDR3: TGTGCCAGCAGCCCGGTCCGGGGAGGGGGGGACAATGAGCAGTTCTTC.

This clonotype has a handful of counts. V gene TRBV7-2 combines with J gene TRBJ1-3; 8 bases are a match to TRBD1. V gave up 5 bases and J gave up 0 bases; unmatched junction bases: 6. The CDR3 totals 16 residues. Per the germline V gene, CDR1 is SGHTA and CDR2 is FQGNSA. In DNA form, the CDR3 reads TGTGCCAGCAGCGCCCCCGGGACAGGCTCTGGAAACACCATATATTTT. This sequence encodes CASSAPGTGSGNTIYF.

This clonotype was seen at least ten times. The chain carries TRBV28 and TRBJ1-1; D is undetermined. The CDR3 is 16 residues long. Trimming took 1 base from V and 1 from J, leaving 13 bases between them. The germline V gene encodes CDR1 MDHEN and CDR2 SYDVKM. The CDR3 is CASSLSARWANTEAFF. CDR3 nucleotide sequence: TGTGCCAGCAGTTTATCGGCACGTTGGGCGAACACTGAAGCTTTCTTT. The entire variable domain, with the rest obtained from reference TRBV28 and TRBJ1-1, is as follows: DVKVTQSSRYLVKRTGEKVFLECVQDMDHENMFWYRQDPGLGLRLIYFSYDVKMKEKGDIPEGYSVSREKKERFSLILESASTNQTSMYLCASSLSARWANTEAFFGQGTRLTVV.

In its sample, this clonotype was seen a few times. The chain carries TRBV4-3 and TRBJ2-7, with D unresolved. Germline assignment: CDR1 LGHNA and CDR2 YSLEER. This CDR3 contains 14 residues. V was shortened by 0 bases and J by 1 base, with 7 bases between the two germline ends. The CDR3 spells CASSQERISYEQYF. Here the CDR3 DNA reads TGCGCCAGCAGCCAAGAAAGGATATCCTACGAGCAGTACTTC.

For this clonotype: The junction does not match germline at one end; this may be a read error. The V and J genes are TRBV6-1 and TRBJ1-4, with TRBD1 matching over 10 bases. The CDR3 length is 18 residues. The germline V gene has CDR1 MNHNS and CDR2 SASEGT. The CDR3 region is CAISEAGTGVATNEKLFF. The CDR3 DNA reads as TGTGCCATCAGTGAAGCTGGGACAGGGGTTGCAACTAATGAAAAACTGTTTTTT.

This clonotype came up many times. The J gene is TRBJ1-6, the V gene TRBV5-1; tentative D call: TRBD1 (5 bases). Looked up from germline, CDR1 is SGHRS and CDR2 is YFSETQ. V was pared by 5 bases and J by 5 bases, with 14 bases between. The CDR3 runs 15 residues. The CDR3 sequence is CASRMGDGNNSPLHF. As DNA, the CDR3 is TGCGCCAGCAGGATGGGGGACGGCAATAATTCACCCCTCCACTTT. Filled out from reference TRBV5-1 and TRBJ1-6, the complete variable domain reads KAGVTQTPRYLIKTRGQQVTLSCSPISGHRSVSWYQQTPGQGLQFLFEYFSETQRNKGNFPGRFSGRQFSNSRSEMNVSTLELGDSALYLCASRMGDGNNSPLHFGNGTRLTVT.

This clonotype was observed a handful of times. This CDR3 reads CSAPNHETGGRTDTQYF. Here the CDR3 DNA reads TGCAGTGCCCCGAACCATGAGACAGGGGGCCGGACAGATACGCAGTATTTT. The chain has TRBV20-1 and TRBJ2-3; the match to TRBD1 covers 10 bases. The CDR3 covers 17 residues. V lost 6 bases and J lost 3; bases outside the gene matches: 15. Germline loops: CDR1 DFQATT, CDR2 SNEGSKA (reference sequence).

V gene TRBV6-5 combines with J gene TRBJ2-5; D might be TRBD2 (6 bases). From germline, CDR1 is MNHEY and CDR2 SVGAGI. Trimming took 0 bases from V and 2 from J, leaving 7 bases between them. The CDR3 is 14 amino acids. In DNA, the CDR3 is TGTGCCAGCAGTTACTCCGGGACTCAAGAGACCCAGTACTTC. As protein: CASSYSGTQETQYF.

The chain employs TRBV12-3 or TRBV12-4 and TRBJ2-6, with 9 bases aligning to TRBD1. The CDR3 length is 13 residues. Trimming cost V 4 bases and J 19 bases; bases outside gene matches: 11. CDR3 nucleotides: TGTGCCAGCAGTTCCCAAACAGGGGGCGAGACAACTTTC. It yields the protein CASSSQTGGETTF.

This clonotype has ten or more counts. The DNA for the CDR3 is TGTGCCAGCAGCATGCTAAGCGGGGGTTTAGATACGCAGTATTTT. The encoded protein is CASSMLSGGLDTQYF. This chain uses TRBV5-5 with TRBJ2-3; 8 bases are a match to TRBD2. The CDR3 sequence is 15 residues long. The V and J ends lost 4 bases and 5 bases, in that order; junction bases with no gene match: 9. Germline-derived CDR1 and CDR2 are SGHKS and YYEKEE (reference sequence).